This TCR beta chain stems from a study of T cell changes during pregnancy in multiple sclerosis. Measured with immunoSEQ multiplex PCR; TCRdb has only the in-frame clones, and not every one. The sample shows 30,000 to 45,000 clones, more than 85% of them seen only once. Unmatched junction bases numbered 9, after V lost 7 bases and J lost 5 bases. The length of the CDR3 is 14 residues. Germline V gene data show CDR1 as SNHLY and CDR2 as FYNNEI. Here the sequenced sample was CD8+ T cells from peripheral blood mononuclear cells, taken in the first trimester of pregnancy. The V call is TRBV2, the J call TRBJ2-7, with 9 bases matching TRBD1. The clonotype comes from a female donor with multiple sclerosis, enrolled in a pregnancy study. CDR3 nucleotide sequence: TGTGCCAGCAATATAGGACAGGGGAAAGACGAGCAGTACTTC. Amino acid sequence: CASNIGQGKDEQYF.